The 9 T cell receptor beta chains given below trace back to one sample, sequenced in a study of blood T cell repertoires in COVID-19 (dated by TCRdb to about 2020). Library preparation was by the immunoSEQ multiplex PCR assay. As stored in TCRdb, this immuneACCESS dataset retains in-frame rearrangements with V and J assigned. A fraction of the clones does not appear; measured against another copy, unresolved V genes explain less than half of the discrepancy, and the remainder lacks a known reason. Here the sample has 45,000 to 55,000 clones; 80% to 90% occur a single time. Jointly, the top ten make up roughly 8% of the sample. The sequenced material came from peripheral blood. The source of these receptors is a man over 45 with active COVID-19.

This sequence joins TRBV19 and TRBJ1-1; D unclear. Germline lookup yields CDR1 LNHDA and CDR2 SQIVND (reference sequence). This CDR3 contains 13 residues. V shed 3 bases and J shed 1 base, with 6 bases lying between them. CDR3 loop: CASSIRRNTEAFF. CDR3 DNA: TGTGCCAGTAGTATTCGGAGGAACACTGAAGCTTTCTTT.

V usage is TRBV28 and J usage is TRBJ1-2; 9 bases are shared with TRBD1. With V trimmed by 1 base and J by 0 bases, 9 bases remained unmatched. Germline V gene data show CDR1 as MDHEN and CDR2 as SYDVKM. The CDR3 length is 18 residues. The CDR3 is CASSLSTGTGPSNYGYTF. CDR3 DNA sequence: TGTGCCAGCAGTTTATCCACCGGGACAGGGCCCTCTAACTATGGCTACACCTTC.

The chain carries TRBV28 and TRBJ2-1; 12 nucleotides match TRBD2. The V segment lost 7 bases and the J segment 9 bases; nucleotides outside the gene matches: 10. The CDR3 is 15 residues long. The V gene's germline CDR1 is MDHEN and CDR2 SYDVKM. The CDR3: CASMETSGSVIEQFF. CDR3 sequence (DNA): TGTGCCAGCATGGAGACTAGCGGGAGTGTTATTGAGCAGTTCTTC.

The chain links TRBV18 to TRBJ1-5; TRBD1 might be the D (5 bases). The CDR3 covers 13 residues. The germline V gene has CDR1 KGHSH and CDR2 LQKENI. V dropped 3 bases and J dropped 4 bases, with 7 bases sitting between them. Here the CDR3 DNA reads TGTGCCAGCTCACCGACAGAAAATCAGCCCCAGCATTTT. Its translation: CASSPTENQPQHF.

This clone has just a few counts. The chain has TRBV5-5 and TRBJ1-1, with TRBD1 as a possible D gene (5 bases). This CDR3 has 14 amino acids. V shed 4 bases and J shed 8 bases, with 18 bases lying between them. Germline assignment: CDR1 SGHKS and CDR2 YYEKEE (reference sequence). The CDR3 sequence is CASSPATQKGEAFF. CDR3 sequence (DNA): TGTGCCAGCAGCCCCGCAACCCAGAAGGGGGAAGCTTTCTTT. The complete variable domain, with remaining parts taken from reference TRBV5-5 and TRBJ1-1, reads DAGVTQSPTHLIKTRGQQVTLRCSPISGHKSVSWYQQVLGQGPQFIFQYYEKEERGRGNFPDRFSARQFPNYSSELNVNALLLGDSALYLCASSPATQKGEAFFGQGTRLTVV.

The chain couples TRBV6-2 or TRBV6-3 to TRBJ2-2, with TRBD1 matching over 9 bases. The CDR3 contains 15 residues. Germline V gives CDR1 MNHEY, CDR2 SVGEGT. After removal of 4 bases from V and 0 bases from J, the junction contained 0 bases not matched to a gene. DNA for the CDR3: TGTGCCAGCAGTTGGGACAGGGCGAACACCGGGGAGCTGTTTTTT. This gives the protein CASSWDRANTGELFF.

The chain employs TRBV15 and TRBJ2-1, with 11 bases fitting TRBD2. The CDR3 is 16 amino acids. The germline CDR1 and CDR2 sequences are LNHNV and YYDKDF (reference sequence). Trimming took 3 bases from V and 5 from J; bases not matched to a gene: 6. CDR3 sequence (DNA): TGTGCCACCAGCAGCCAGGGACTAGCGGACGACAATGAGCAGTTCTTC. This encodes CATSSQGLADDNEQFF.

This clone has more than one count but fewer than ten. The CDR3 DNA follows: TGTGCCAGTAGTATAGGGGCAGGAACGAATTCACCCCTCCACTTT. Translated, it gives CASSIGAGTNSPLHF. This chain joins TRBV19 and TRBJ1-6; D not certain. Deletions cut 1 base from V and 7 bases from J, with 11 bases between. Germline V gene data show CDR1 as LNHDA and CDR2 as SQIVND (reference sequence). This CDR3 has 15 residues.

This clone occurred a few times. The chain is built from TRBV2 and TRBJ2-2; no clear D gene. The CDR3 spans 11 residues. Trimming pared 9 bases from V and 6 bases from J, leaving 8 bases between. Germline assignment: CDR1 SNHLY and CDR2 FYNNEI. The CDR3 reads CARQFPGELFF. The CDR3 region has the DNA TGTGCCAGACAGTTTCCCGGGGAGCTGTTTTTT.